This T cell receptor (beta chain) was sequenced for a study of blood T cell repertoires in COVID-19. The data were produced by immunoSEQ multiplex PCR, yet TCRdb's version contains in-frame clones alone and is incomplete. The sample shows approximately 50,000 clones, 70% to 85% of them seen only once. The CDR3 is made up of 16 amino acids. V lost 0 bases, J lost 5 bases, and 4 bases stayed unmatched. The germline V gene has CDR1 SGHTS and CDR2 YDEGEE. This receptor was taken from a man aged 70-80 years with acute or convalescent COVID-19. This chain links TRBV5-8 with TRBJ2-1; TRBD2 matches at 11 bases. Sequencing was carried out using peripheral blood. The CDR3 sequence: CASSLEGLAANNEQFF. In DNA form, the CDR3 reads TGTGCCAGCAGCTTGGAGGGACTAGCGGCGAACAATGAGCAGTTCTTC.